This TCR beta chain came from a study of T cells in localized non-small cell lung cancer. Study-level points and caveats: The appearance of a median about 62 of the top 100 tumor clones was seen in adjacent lung. Sequence data derive from only one tumor region, so heterogeneity remains possible. Longer overall survival was associated with a higher density of T cells in the blood. The study found T cell clonality highest in uninvolved adjacent lung, above tumor.

On this clone itself: Its specificity is not known.

Data came from immunoSEQ multiplex PCR; TCRdb stores just in-frame clones and leaves some out. Of about 78,000 clones in the sample, approximately 84% were seen once. The CDR3 spans 16 residues. Germline CDR1 SGDLS, CDR2 YYNGEE. The V segment lost 8 bases and the J segment 4 bases; nucleotides outside the gene matches: 13. This specimen consisted of peripheral blood, obtained before any cancer treatment. This receptor was obtained from a man aged 35 to 69 with stage I lung adenocarcinoma. V usage is TRBV9 and J usage is TRBJ2-1; the match to TRBD2 covers 9 bases. The CDR3 coding sequence is TGTGCCAGTGGAGAGGGCGGGCTAGCGGGATACAATGAGCAGTTCTTC. This gives the protein CASGEGGLAGYNEQFF.